The 27 T cell receptor beta chains listed next were all sequenced from one sample in a study of blood T cell repertoires in COVID-19. TCRdb keeps only in-frame clones here, not all; method: immunoSEQ multiplex PCR. The sample yields 120,000 to 150,000 clones, around 89% seen once. Sequencing was done on a sample of peripheral blood. These receptors all stem from a human donor with COVID-19, enrolled during active disease. The donor label of this sample is uncertain.

The chain has TRBV10-1 and TRBJ1-1, with D uncertain. V was pared by 4 bases and J by 11 bases, with 17 bases between. This CDR3 has 13 amino acids. Germline assignment: CDR1 WNHNN and CDR2 SYGVQD (reference sequence). As DNA, the CDR3 is TGCGCCAGCAGTGCGGGAGGATCGTCGGAGGCTTTCTTT. It encodes CASSAGGSSEAFF.

The V gene is TRBV5-5, the J gene TRBJ2-7; TRBD2 matches 13 bases. Germline V lookup: CDR1 SGHKS, CDR2 YYEKEE (reference sequence). The CDR3 totals 15 residues. V trimming: 0 bases; J trimming: 3 bases; junction bases outside the gene matches: 0. The CDR3 DNA is TGTGCCAGCAGCTTGGGACTAGCGGGGGGCTACGAGCAGTACTTC. This encodes CASSLGLAGGYEQYF.

The chain links TRBV5-4 to TRBJ2-7, with 14 bases matching TRBD2. The junction had 9 bases not matched to a gene; V was cut back by 4 bases and J by 0 bases. CDR3 size: 18 residues. Germline V lookup: CDR1 SGHNT, CDR2 YYREEE (reference sequence). DNA for the CDR3: TGTGCCAGCAGCGCTGGACTAGCGGGAGGAGTTGGCTCCTACGAGCAGTACTTC. Its translation is CASSAGLAGGVGSYEQYF.

This chain uses TRBV9 with TRBJ2-3; maybe TRBD1 (6 bases). The germline V gene has CDR1 SGDLS and CDR2 YYNGEE. The CDR3 spans 15 residues. Trimming stripped 0 bases from V and 7 bases from J, with 15 bases between. CDR3 protein: CASSVASGDFYTQYF. The CDR3 DNA sequence: TGTGCCAGCAGCGTAGCGTCAGGGGATTTCTATACGCAGTATTTT.

This chain joins TRBV3-1 (or the pseudogene TRBV3-2) and TRBJ2-1, with 9 bases fitting TRBD1. The CDR3 consists of 15 residues. Germline values: CDR1 LGHDT, CDR2 YNNKEL (reference sequence). V trimming: 1 base; J trimming: 3 bases; junction bases outside the gene matches: 1. CDR3 coding DNA: TGTGCCAGCAGCCAAGTGGGACAGGGCTACAATGAGCAGTTCTTC. It encodes CASSQVGQGYNEQFF.

This chain uses TRBV6-8 with TRBJ1-1; D is perhaps TRBD1 (6 bases). The CDR3 has 14 residues. V was cut by 6 bases and J by 1 base, with 12 bases left in between. CDR1 and CDR2 (germline): MNHGY, SAAAGT. The CDR3 DNA sequence: TGTGCCAGCAGCCTACAGGGTTCGAACACTGAAGCTTTCTTT. Encoded protein: CASSLQGSNTEAFF.

This chain connects TRBV25-1 to TRBJ2-7, with 9 bases fitting TRBD1. This CDR3 is built from 14 residues. CDR1 is MGHDK and CDR2 is SYGVNS in the germline V gene. J was trimmed by 4 bases and V by 2 bases; bases with no gene match: 3. This CDR3 is CASSEPGTGYEQYF. The CDR3 nucleotides are TGTGCCAGCAGTGAACCCGGGACAGGGTACGAGCAGTACTTC.

The rearrangement joins TRBV2 to TRBJ2-7, with D maybe TRBD1 (6 bases). In germline, CDR1 is SNHLY, CDR2 FYNNEI. The V end lost 6 bases, the J end lost 0 bases, and 15 bases lay between the germline ends. The CDR3 spans 15 residues. The CDR3 DNA reads TGTGCCAGCAGCCAACAGGGTTCCAGCTCCTACGAGCAGTACTTC. It codes for CASSQQGSSSYEQYF.

The gene calls are TRBV24-1 and TRBJ1-2; TRBD1 matches 8 bases. The germline V gene has CDR1 KGHDR and CDR2 SFDVKD. CDR3 length: 13 residues. Trimming took 6 bases from V and 3 from J; bases not matched to a gene: 2. This CDR3 reads CATSPGQDYGYTF. In nucleotides, the CDR3 is TGTGCCACCAGTCCGGGACAGGACTATGGCTACACCTTC.

The chain recombines TRBV18 with TRBJ1-6, with TRBD1 identical over 8 bases. Trimming removed 3 bases from V and 5 bases from J; junction bases left unmatched: 9. Germline values: CDR1 KGHSH, CDR2 LQKENI. This CDR3 contains 17 residues. CDR3 amino acids: CASSPYSGTGNNSPLHF. CDR3 in DNA: TGTGCCAGCTCACCGTATTCAGGGACAGGCAATAATTCACCCCTCCACTTT. Complete variable domain (other parts from reference TRBV18 and TRBJ1-6): NAGVMQNPRHLVRRRGQEARLRCSPMKGHSHVYWYRQLPEEGLKFMVYLQKENIIDESGMPKERFSAEFPKEGPSILRIQQVVRGDSAAYFCASSPYSGTGNNSPLHFGNGTRLTVT.

This chain uses TRBV3-1 (or the pseudogene TRBV3-2) with TRBJ2-3; TRBD1 matches at 7 bases. V lost 5 bases and J lost 4; bases outside the gene matches: 9. Germline CDR1 and CDR2: LGHDT and YNNKEL (reference sequence). The CDR3 spans 15 residues. The CDR3 DNA reads as TGTGCCAGCAGCATGGGACAGCCCAGGTCAGATACGCAGTATTTT. Translation: CASSMGQPRSDTQYF.

The chain carries TRBV6-5 and TRBJ1-2; 7 bases align to TRBD1. CDR3 length equals 13 residues. V gave up 7 bases and J gave up 4 bases; unmatched junction bases: 6. In germline, CDR1 is MNHEY, CDR2 SVGAGI. The CDR3 nucleotides read TGTGCCAGCACGTTGGACAGGACCTATGGCTACACCTTC. This sequence encodes CASTLDRTYGYTF.

The chain carries TRBV27 and TRBJ1-6, with D perhaps matching TRBD1 (5 bases). CDR1 MNHEY and CDR2 SMNVEV come from the germline V gene (reference sequence). The CDR3 runs 16 residues. Trimming left V 6 bases short and J 6 bases short, with 18 bases between. CDR3 sequence: CASRSRLDSTNSPLHF. CDR3 sequence (DNA): TGTGCCAGCAGATCCCGGCTAGACAGCACTAATTCACCCCTCCACTTT.

The CDR3 reads CASGLYEGDNEKLFF. The CDR3 DNA sequence: TGTGCTAGTGGTTTGTACGAGGGGGATAATGAAAAACTGTTTTTT. This rearrangement joins TRBV12-5 to TRBJ1-4; tentative D call: TRBD1 (6 bases). CDR3 size: 15 residues. Looked up from germline, CDR1 is LGHNT and CDR2 is FRNRAP. The V gene lost 2 bases and the J gene lost 4 bases, with 11 bases spanning the gap. Combining the CDR3 with reference TRBV12-5 and TRBJ1-4 gives the whole variable domain DARVTQTPRHKVTEMGQEVTMRCQPILGHNTVFWYRQTMMQGLELLAYFRNRAPLDDSGMPKDRFSAEMPDATLATLKIQPSEPRDSAVYFCASGLYEGDNEKLFFGSGTQLSVL.

The CDR3 region is CASSYQRQGRGNTEAFF. Here the CDR3 DNA reads TGTGCCAGCTCGTACCAAAGACAGGGGAGAGGAAACACTGAAGCTTTCTTT. This chain links TRBV2 with TRBJ1-1; 8 positions agree with TRBD1. The CDR3 consists of 17 residues. Unmatched junction bases numbered 16, after V lost 8 bases and J lost 2 bases. CDR1 and CDR2 (germline): SNHLY, FYNNEI.

The gene calls are TRBV30 and TRBJ2-5; perhaps TRBD1 as D (6 bases). The CDR3 is 14 residues long. Per germline, CDR1 GTSNPN and CDR2 SVGIG (reference sequence). V lost 3 bases and J 0 bases, leaving 11 bases between the germline ends. In DNA, the CDR3 is TGTGCCTGGAGCCACACAGGGAACCAAGAGACCCAGTACTTC. This encodes CAWSHTGNQETQYF.

The chain carries TRBV19 and TRBJ2-1, with 8 bases identical to TRBD1. This CDR3 comprises 13 residues. After removal of 5 bases from V and 8 bases from J, the junction contained 5 bases not matched to a gene. From germline, CDR1 is LNHDA and CDR2 SQIVND (reference sequence). The CDR3 region is CASSVRGPDEQFF. As DNA, the CDR3 is TGTGCCAGTAGTGTCAGGGGGCCGGATGAGCAGTTCTTC.

This clone was observed once. This chain uses TRBV5-1 with TRBJ1-1; D is undetermined. With 4 bases removed from V and 3 bases from J, the gap between germline ends came to 10 bases. Germline assignment: CDR1 SGHRS and CDR2 YFSETQ. This CDR3 has 13 residues. The CDR3 region has the DNA TGCGCCAGCAGCCCCACTGTTTACACTGAAGCTTTCTTT. It translates to CASSPTVYTEAFF.

This clone showed up just once. The V call is TRBV7-3, the J call TRBJ2-1; maybe TRBD2 (6 bases). CDR3 length: 15 residues. Trimming pared 5 bases from V and 7 bases from J, leaving 18 bases between. From germline, CDR1 is SGHTA and CDR2 FQGTGA. CDR3 sequence (DNA): TGTGCCAGCAGCCGGGACTCGCAAGGGAGGAATGAGCAGTTCTTC. It yields the protein CASSRDSQGRNEQFF.

V usage is TRBV2 and J usage is TRBJ1-4, with D possibly TRBD1 on 6 matching bases. Germline-derived CDR1 and CDR2 are SNHLY and FYNNEI. The V end lost 4 bases, the J end lost 1 base, and 13 bases lay between the germline ends. CDR3 length equals 16 residues. Written as DNA, the CDR3 is TGTGCCAGCAGTGGCCCAAACAGGGTAACTAATGAAAAACTGTTTTTT. This encodes CASSGPNRVTNEKLFF.

The chain carries TRBV27 and TRBJ1-5, with TRBD1 identical over 8 bases. The trim removed 4 bases at V and 4 bases at J, leaving 9 bases unmatched. Per the germline V gene, CDR1 is MNHEY and CDR2 is SMNVEV (reference sequence). The CDR3 extends over 16 amino acids. CDR3 coding DNA: TGTGCCAGCAGTTCCCACCAGGGGGCAGGAAATCAGCCCCAGCATTTT. Its protein product is CASSSHQGAGNQPQHF.

This chain joins TRBV28 and TRBJ2-1; 9 bases are a match to TRBD2. Trimming took 0 bases from V and 0 from J; bases not matched to a gene: 3. Germline V lookup: CDR1 MDHEN, CDR2 SYDVKM. The CDR3 covers 17 residues. The CDR3 DNA reads as TGTGCCAGCAGTTTATGGGCGGGGGGGGCCTCCTACAATGAGCAGTTCTTC. Amino acid sequence: CASSLWAGGASYNEQFF. The whole variable domain, filled in from reference TRBV28 and TRBJ2-1, reads DVKVTQSSRYLVKRTGEKVFLECVQDMDHENMFWYRQDPGLGLRLIYFSYDVKMKEKGDIPEGYSVSREKKERFSLILESASTNQTSMYLCASSLWAGGASYNEQFFGPGTRLTVL.

This clone was picked up one time. The chain employs TRBV10-2 and TRBJ2-1; D might be TRBD2 (6 bases). Germline CDR1 WSHSY, CDR2 SAAADI. The CDR3 extends over 11 amino acids. Trimming took 10 bases from V and 16 from J, leaving 20 bases between them. The CDR3 DNA reads as TGCGCCACCACCGGGGGACTGAGTGGATTCTTC. It specifies CATTGGLSGFF.

This chain links TRBV5-1 with TRBJ2-3; 10 bases are shared with TRBD2. Trimming removed 0 bases from V and 2 bases from J; junction bases left unmatched: 6. The CDR3 runs to 17 residues. The germline V gene has CDR1 SGHRS and CDR2 YFSETQ. CDR3 DNA sequence: TGCGCCAGCAGCTTGGCGCCACTAGCGGGATCCACAGATACGCAGTATTTT. Translated: CASSLAPLAGSTDTQYF.

V and J are TRBV30 and TRBJ1-3, with 10 positions matching TRBD1. Germline V gene lookup returns CDR1 GTSNPN and CDR2 SVGIG (reference sequence). V dropped 2 bases and J dropped 4; count of bases not matched to a gene: 8. CDR3 size: 16 residues. The chain's CDR3 is CAWSTLTGGAGNTIYF. Here the CDR3 DNA reads TGTGCCTGGAGTACCTTGACAGGGGGCGCAGGAAACACCATATATTTT.

The chain couples TRBV10-1 to TRBJ2-4, with a tentative D call TRBD1 (6 bases). CDR3 length: 19 residues. Germline loops: CDR1 WNHNN, CDR2 SYGVQD (reference sequence). V was cut by 0 bases and J by 0 bases, with 18 bases left in between. CDR3 residues: CASSESVTGLNLAKNIQYF. The DNA of the CDR3 is TGCGCCAGCAGTGAGTCGGTGACAGGTCTCAACCTAGCCAAAAACATTCAGTACTTC.

The chain's CDR3 is CASSPTRGTGEQFF. DNA for the CDR3: TGTGCCAGCTCCCCAACCAGAGGGACAGGTGAGCAGTTCTTC. The chain carries TRBV18 and TRBJ2-1, with 8 nucleotides matching TRBD1. This CDR3 has 14 amino acids. Germline values: CDR1 KGHSH, CDR2 LQKENI. J was trimmed by 9 bases and V by 6 bases; bases with no gene match: 10.